Presented here are 2 T cell receptor beta chains from one specimen sequenced in a study of PD-1 blockade in classical Hodgkin lymphoma. Repertoires were generated with immunoSEQ multiplex PCR, while TCRdb's copy carries only in-frame clones and drops some. The sample has roughly 81,000 clones; around nine tenths are singletons. All trial patients relapsed after autologous stem cell transplantation. Sample: peripheral blood mononuclear cells (PBMCs), taken before the second cycle of nivolumab. Receptors were obtained from a human donor with classical Hodgkin lymphoma.

This chain joins TRBV28 and TRBJ1-2; TRBD1 might be the D (6 bases). The CDR3 runs to 15 residues. CDR1 is MDHEN, CDR2 SYDVKM, per germline. V shed 7 bases and J shed 7 bases, with 22 bases lying between them. In DNA, the CDR3 is TGTGCCAGCATGGCCATCAAGGGGGGAGTGGGTGGCTACACCTTC. Translated: CASMAIKGGVGGYTF.

The CDR3 protein is CASSWAKSGETQYF. The CDR3 coding sequence is TGTGCCAGCAGCTGGGCAAAGTCGGGAGAGACCCAGTACTTC. The gene calls are TRBV5-5 and TRBJ2-5; no reliable D call. From germline, CDR1 is SGHKS and CDR2 YYEKEE (reference sequence). Trimming took 3 bases from V and 4 from J, leaving 13 bases between them. The CDR3 is 14 residues long.